Below, 2 T cell receptor beta chains from the same sample are listed, as sequenced in a study of T cells in Graves' hyperthyroidism and ophthalmopathy. From RNA transcripts, TCR beta CDR3 regions were amplified. A first-round RT-PCR of the TCR CDR3 used the HTBI primer set. TCRdb ran MiXCR on the multiplex PCR reads and lists one entry per CDR3 protein. Among fewer than 500,000 distinct CDR3 sequences listed, approximately 13% were seen once. The specimen was blood. The receptors here all came from a man aged 25-45 years with Graves' hyperthyroidism that later progressed to Graves' ophthalmopathy.

This clonotype was counted at least ten times. The V gene is TRBV6-1, the J gene TRBJ1-1; 7 bases align to TRBD1. Losses at the gene ends were 5 bases for V and 5 bases for J; bases not matched to a gene: 11. The CDR3 extends over 15 amino acids. CDR1 is MNHNS, CDR2 SASEGT, per germline. The CDR3 here is CASSYGDSLRTEAFF. DNA of the CDR3: TGTGCCAGCAGTTACGGGGACAGCTTAAGGACTGAAGCTTTCTTT.

The rearrangement joins TRBV27 to TRBJ2-7; 10 nucleotides agree with TRBD1. Germline V gene lookup returns CDR1 MNHEY and CDR2 SMNVEV (reference sequence). J gave up 8 bases and V 2 bases, and 9 bases lay outside the gene matches. The CDR3 spans 15 residues. CDR3 loop: CASSLRAGQGYKQYF. CDR3 sequence (DNA): TGTGCCAGCAGTTTAAGGGCGGGACAGGGGTACAAGCAGTACTTC.